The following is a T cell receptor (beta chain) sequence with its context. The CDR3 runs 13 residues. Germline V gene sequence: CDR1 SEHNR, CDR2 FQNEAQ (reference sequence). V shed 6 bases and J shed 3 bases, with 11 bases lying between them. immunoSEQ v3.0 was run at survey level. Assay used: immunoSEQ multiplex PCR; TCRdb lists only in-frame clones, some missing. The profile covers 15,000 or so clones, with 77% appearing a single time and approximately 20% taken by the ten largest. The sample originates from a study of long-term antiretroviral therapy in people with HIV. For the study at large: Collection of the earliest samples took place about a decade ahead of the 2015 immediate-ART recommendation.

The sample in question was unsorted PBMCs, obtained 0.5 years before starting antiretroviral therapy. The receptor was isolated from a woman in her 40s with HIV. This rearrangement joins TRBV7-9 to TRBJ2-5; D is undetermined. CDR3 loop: CASSQITKETQYF. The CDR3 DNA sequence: TGTGCCAGCAGTCAAATTACAAAAGAGACCCAGTACTTC.